This T cell receptor beta chain was sequenced for a study of cytomegalovirus exposure and HLA in healthy donors. Regarding the study as a whole: CMV serostatus was the only recorded immune exposure for donors.

Note on this clone: Its target is unknown.

The PCR made use of 60 Vbeta and 13 Jbeta primers. Sequencing was performed with immunoSEQ multiplex PCR; in TCRdb, only in-frame clones are kept and a portion is missing. This table holds around 230,000 clones, about four fifths found once. Trimming took 8 bases from V and 4 from J, leaving 11 bases between them. In germline, CDR1 is MNHEY, CDR2 SVGAGI. This CDR3 has 13 amino acids. The sequenced sample consisted of PBMCs. The clonotype was recovered from a middle-aged man in good health and CMV-seropositive. This rearrangement joins TRBV6-5 to TRBJ1-4, with a possible D match to TRBD1 (5 bases). The CDR3 DNA reads TGTGCCAGCGCTAAGGGGCATAATGAAAAACTGTTTTTT. Its protein product is CASAKGHNEKLFF.